Each of the 8 T cell receptor beta chains below was sequenced from the same sample in a study of monozygotic twins with cystic fibrosis. This table comes from immunoSEQ multiplex PCR, and its TCRdb copy is limited to in-frame clones, with some not included. Of about 9,600 clones listed, approximately 98% are singletons. The source material was blood. The receptors derive from a girl aged 2-10 years with cystic fibrosis.

The rearrangement links TRBV15 to TRBJ2-1, with 9 bases aligning to TRBD2. The CDR3 sequence is 16 residues long. Germline CDR1 LNHNV, CDR2 YYDKDF (reference sequence). V lost 3 bases and J lost 0; bases outside the gene matches: 3. The CDR3 DNA follows: TGTGCCACCAGCAGTGCTAGCGGGACCTCCTACAATGAGCAGTTCTTC. It codes for CATSSASGTSYNEQFF.

The J gene is TRBJ1-2, the V gene TRBV5-4; D might be TRBD1 (5 bases). The V gene lost 4 bases and the J gene lost 8 bases, with 12 bases spanning the gap. CDR3 length: 12 residues. Germline-derived CDR1 and CDR2 are SGHNT and YYREEE (reference sequence). The DNA of the CDR3 is TGTGCCAGCAGCAGGGGAACGGACGGCTACACCTTC. The encoded protein is CASSRGTDGYTF.

V and J are TRBV19 and TRBJ2-2; unclear D gene. Trimming cost V 5 bases and J 2 bases, with 6 bases left between them. This CDR3 contains 13 residues. Per germline, CDR1 LNHDA and CDR2 SQIVND (reference sequence). DNA of the CDR3: TGTGCCAGTAGTTTAATCAACACCGGGGAGCTGTTTTTT. Its protein is CASSLINTGELFF.

This chain connects TRBV4-1 to TRBJ2-5; 7 bases align to TRBD1. CDR3 size: 16 residues. Trimming took 1 base from V and 2 from J; bases not matched to a gene: 7. From germline, CDR1 is MGHRA and CDR2 YSYEKL. CDR3 in amino acids: CASSQGQGVGQETQYF. The DNA for the CDR3 is TGCGCCAGCAGCCAAGGCCAGGGGGTAGGTCAAGAGACCCAGTACTTC.

The chain uses TRBV2 and TRBJ1-4; no definite D call. Germline CDR1 SNHLY, CDR2 FYNNEI. V lost 1 base, J lost 7 bases, and 10 bases lay in between. The CDR3 contains 14 residues. The CDR3: CASSEEDFGEKLFF. The DNA of the CDR3 is TGTGCCAGCAGTGAAGAGGATTTCGGTGAAAAACTGTTTTTT.

V gene TRBV9 combines with J gene TRBJ1-6; D possibly corresponds to TRBD1 (6 bases). The CDR3 runs 14 residues. V was shortened by 3 bases and J by 6 bases, with 10 bases between the two germline ends. Germline CDR1 reads SGDLS; CDR2 reads YYNGEE. The CDR3 reads CASSEGQPNSPLHF. The CDR3 nucleotides read TGTGCCAGCAGCGAAGGACAGCCTAATTCACCCCTCCACTTT. Looking up the rest from reference TRBV9 and TRBJ1-6 gives the full variable domain: DSGVTQTPKHLITATGQRVTLRCSPRSGDLSVYWYQQSLDQGLQFLIQYYNGEERAKGNILERFSAQQFPDLHSELNLSSLELGDSALYFCASSEGQPNSPLHFGNGTRLTVT.

J is TRBJ1-2 and V is TRBV29-1; possibly TRBD1 for D (6 bases). Per germline, CDR1 SQVTM and CDR2 ANQGSEA. V was clipped by 5 bases and J by 4 bases, with 14 bases between them. The CDR3 has 13 residues. CDR3: CSVWTGQSYGYTF. CDR3 DNA: TGCAGCGTTTGGACGGGACAATCCTATGGCTACACCTTC.

V is TRBV6-1 and J is TRBJ2-7; D ambiguous. This CDR3 is 12 amino acids long. CDR1 MNHNS and CDR2 SASEGT come from the germline V gene. The germline V and J ends were trimmed by 2 bases and 6 bases, with 8 bases remaining between them. CDR3 nucleotide sequence: TGTGCCAGCAGTGAACCCTTTCGCGAGCAGTACTTC. As protein: CASSEPFREQYF.